The rows below give T cell receptor beta chains drawn from one sample of a study of CD8+ T cells in alopecia areata. Here immunoSEQ multiplex PCR was the method, and the copy in TCRdb shows in-frame clones only, minus some. The sample yields roughly 250,000 clones, less than 80% seen once. This specimen was CD4+ T cells sorted from blood, taken at week 0. The receptor source for this set is a human donor with alopecia areata. The CDR3 runs from the conserved cysteine through the conserved F or W. D genes are given only for firm matches. Expanded clones are given a class, and other clones once, few, many or no size at all.

clone_size,d_call,j_call,v_call,cdr3_length,cdr3_aa,cdr3_nt
.,.,TRBJ2-1,TRBV5-1,15,CASSLGLIGDNEQFF,TGCGCCAGCAGCTTGGGATTGATTGGGGACAATGAGCAGTTCTTC
.,.,TRBJ2-2,TRBV2,14,CASRSDGPTGELFF,TGTGCCAGCAGATCGGACGGACCCACCGGGGAGCTGTTTTTT
.,.,TRBJ2-7,TRBV5-6,15,CASTQRRVSPYEQYF,TGTGCCAGCACCCAACGGAGGGTTTCCCCCTACGAGCAGTACTTC
.,.,TRBJ1-5,TRBV5-1,15,CASSRGGDSNQPQHF,TGCGCCAGCAGCCGGGGCGGGGATAGCAATCAGCCCCAGCATTTT
.,.,TRBJ2-7,TRBV5-1,15,CASSFLRAATYEQYF,TGCGCCAGCAGCTTCCTCAGGGCCGCCACCTACGAGCAGTACTTC
.,.,TRBJ1-2,TRBV7-9,14,CASSPTLSPGAIHF,TGTGCCAGCAGCCCCACCTTGTCCCCAGGGGCCATTCACTTC
few,TRBD1,TRBJ1-3,TRBV29-1,15,CSVGTGGSSGNTIYF,TGCAGCGTGGGGACAGGGGGCTCCTCTGGAAACACCATATATTTT
.,.,TRBJ2-6,TRBV2,16,CASRRQPNSGANVLTF,TGTGCCAGCAGGAGACAGCCCAACTCTGGGGCCAACGTCCTGACTTTC
.,.,TRBJ2-5,TRBV5-1,13,CASSRGGKETQYF,TGCGCCAGCAGCCGCGGGGGCAAAGAGACCCAGTACTTC
.,.,TRBJ2-1,TRBV29-1,10,CSGTNRAQFF,TGCAGCGGGACAAACAGGGCCCAGTTCTTC
few,TRBD1,TRBJ2-5,TRBV5-6,14,CASSLRWDRGTQYF,TGTGCCAGCAGCTTGAGGTGGGACAGAGGCACCCAGTACTTC
.,.,TRBJ2-1,TRBV15,15,CATSPRLYSYNEQFF,TGTGCCACCAGCCCGCGGCTCTACTCCTACAATGAGCAGTTCTTC
few,TRBD1,TRBJ2-7,TRBV7-9,15,CASSLALGQGYEQYF,TGTGCCAGCAGCTTAGCGCTGGGACAGGGGTACGAGCAGTACTTC
once,.,TRBJ2-2,TRBV9,15,CASSLLAANTGELFF,TGTGCCAGCAGCCTTCTAGCAGCGAACACCGGGGAGCTGTTTTTT
.,.,TRBJ1-1,TRBV29-1,10,CSALYTEAFF,TGCAGCGCCCTCTACACTGAAGCTTTCTTT
few,TRBD1,TRBJ2-7,TRBV7-9,17,CASSFTFRGQGSYEQYF,TGTGCCAGCAGCTTCACTTTTAGGGGACAGGGCTCCTACGAGCAGTACTTC
.,.,TRBJ2-7,TRBV5-4,16,CASSLTTGLRPYEQYF,TGTGCCAGCAGCCTAACCACAGGGCTCCGGCCCTACGAGCAGTACTTC
.,.,TRBJ2-5,TRBV5-1,15,CASSLIPSREETQYF,TGCGCCAGCAGCTTAATACCCTCGAGGGAGGAGACCCAGTACTTC
.,TRBD2,TRBJ2-5,TRBV6-1,13,CASSPGGTETQYF,TGTGCCAGCAGCCCGGGGGGGACGGAGACCCAGTACTTC
few,TRBD2,TRBJ2-2,TRBV11-3,16,CASSSLGGGLTGELFF,TGTGCCAGCAGCTCCCTCGGCGGGGGGCTGACCGGGGAGCTGTTTTTT
.,TRBD1,TRBJ2-3,TRBV7-9,13,CASTTGAADTQYF,TGTGCCAGCACCACAGGGGCGGCAGATACGCAGTATTTT
once,.,TRBJ1-2,TRBV1,14,CTSSPGGAEEGYTF,TGCACCAGCAGCCCCGGGGGGGCAGAGGAGGGCTACACCTTC
.,.,TRBJ1-1,TRBV2,11,CARTVNTEAFF,TGTGCCAGGACAGTGAACACTGAAGCTTTCTTT
.,.,TRBJ2-2,TRBV7-6,12,CASSLGEGELFF,TGTGCCAGCAGCTTAGGTGAAGGGGAGCTGTTTTTT
once,.,TRBJ1-5,TRBV30,15,CAWSFVGGPAQPQHF,TGTGCCTGGAGTTTCGTGGGGGGACCGGCTCAGCCCCAGCATTTT
.,.,TRBJ2-6,TRBV18,16,CASSPRGGSGANVLTF,TGTGCCAGCTCACCACGTGGGGGTTCTGGGGCCAACGTCCTGACTTTC
.,.,TRBJ2-3,TRBV18,12,CASSPYADTQYF,TGTGCCAGCTCACCGTACGCAGATACGCAGTATTTT
.,.,TRBJ2-1,TRBV19,13,CASSLGGGLEQFF,TGTGCCAGTAGTCTTGGCGGGGGCCTAGAGCAGTTCTTC
.,.,TRBJ2-7,TRBV6-6,14,CASSLTSGRYEQYF,TGTGCCAGCAGTCTTACCAGCGGGCGGTACGAGCAGTACTTC
once,.,TRBJ2-7,TRBV30,12,CAWGLSPYEQYF,TGTGCCTGGGGCCTCAGTCCATACGAGCAGTACTTC
.,TRBD2,TRBJ2-7,TRBV29-1,12,CSVDDGGDEQYF,TGCAGCGTTGATGACGGGGGGGACGAGCAGTACTTC
few,.,TRBJ2-6,TRBV2,19,CASSEAHSGSAAGANVLTF,TGTGCCAGCAGTGAAGCACACAGTGGATCCGCCGCTGGGGCCAACGTCCTGACTTTC
.,.,TRBJ2-3,TRBV30,12,CAPGAAGDTQYF,TGTGCCCCGGGGGCTGCCGGAGATACGCAGTATTTT